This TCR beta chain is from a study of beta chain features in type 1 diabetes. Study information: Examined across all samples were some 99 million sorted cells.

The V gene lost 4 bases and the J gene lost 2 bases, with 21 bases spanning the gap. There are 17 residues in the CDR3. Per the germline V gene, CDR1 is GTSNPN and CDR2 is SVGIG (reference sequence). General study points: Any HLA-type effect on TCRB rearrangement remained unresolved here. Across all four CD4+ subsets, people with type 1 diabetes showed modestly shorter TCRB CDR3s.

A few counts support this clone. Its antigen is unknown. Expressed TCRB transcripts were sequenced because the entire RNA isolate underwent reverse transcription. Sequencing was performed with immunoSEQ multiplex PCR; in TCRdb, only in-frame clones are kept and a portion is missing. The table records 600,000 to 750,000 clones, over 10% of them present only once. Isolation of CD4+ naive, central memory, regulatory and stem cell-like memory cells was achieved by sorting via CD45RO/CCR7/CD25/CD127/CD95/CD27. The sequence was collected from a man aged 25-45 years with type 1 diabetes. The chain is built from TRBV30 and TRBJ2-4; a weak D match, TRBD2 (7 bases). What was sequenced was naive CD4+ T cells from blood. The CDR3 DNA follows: TGTGCCTGGAAACCCACTTGGGGGGGGCCTCCCAAAAACATTCAGTACTTC. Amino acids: CAWKPTWGGPPKNIQYF.